These 8 T cell receptor beta chains originate from one sample sequenced in a study of T cells in Graves' hyperthyroidism and ophthalmopathy (dated by TCRdb to between 2017 and 2020). The protocol used for the library was multiplex PCR. TCRdb names Illumina HiSeq 2000 as the instrument used. TCR beta CDR3 regions were amplified from RNA transcripts. For the first round of RT-PCR on the TCR CDR3, the HTBI primer set was used together with the Qiagen OneStep RT-PCR kit. TCRdb redid the processing of the public reads, applying fastp at Q25 and MiXCR, and retained in-frame beta chains. Under each unique CDR3 protein, matching rows form one entry showing the most common genes and DNA. This sample has about 210,000 distinct CDR3 sequences in its table, and about 16% of those were observed once. The ten largest make up roughly two fifths of the sample. The material sequenced was blood. The source of these receptors is a man aged 35-49 years with Graves' hyperthyroidism.

This clonotype appeared a few times. This sequence joins TRBV4-3 and TRBJ2-2; possible D gene TRBD2, 6 bases. This CDR3 has 15 residues. The V gene's germline CDR1 is LGHNA and CDR2 YSLEER. V lost 0 bases, J lost 10 bases, and 15 bases lay in between. The CDR3 DNA reads as TGCGCCAGCAGCCAAGATATCGGGGGTGAGGAGGAGCTGTTTTTT. Its protein product is CASSQDIGGEEELFF.

The chain joins TRBV9 to TRBJ2-3; possibly TRBD2 for D (5 bases). The ends were cut back, 6 bases at V and 0 bases at J, with 11 bases in the middle. CDR1 and CDR2 from the germline V gene are SGDLS and YYNGEE. This CDR3 is 14 amino acids long. CDR3 in amino acids: CASTYTGSTDTQYF. CDR3 bases: TGTGCCAGCACCTATACGGGGAGCACAGATACGCAGTATTTT.

A note on this clonotype: The junction and the germline gene differ at one end; a read error may be behind it. The CDR3 is CASSYFGQRRENEQFF. CDR3 bases: TGTGCCAGCAGCTACTTCGGCCAGAGGCGGGAAAATGAGCAGTTCTTC. The rearrangement links TRBV6-2 or TRBV6-3 to TRBJ2-1; a possible D gene is TRBD2 (6 bases). The CDR3 loop spans 16 amino acids. Germline V gives CDR1 MNHEY, CDR2 SVGEGT.

This clonotype was detected many times. This sequence joins TRBV2 and TRBJ1-5; 11 nucleotides match TRBD1. The CDR3 is made up of 13 amino acids. Losses at the gene ends were 5 bases for V and 8 bases for J; bases not matched to a gene: 2. The germline V gene encodes CDR1 SNHLY and CDR2 FYNNEI. The CDR3 is CASSWTGGEPQHF. The CDR3 nucleotides read TGTGCCAGCAGTTGGACAGGGGGCGAGCCCCAGCATTTT.

As concerns this clonotype: A single base separates this from a much larger clone, so it may be a read error. This is likely a read error, given that the CDR3 carries no conserved phenylalanine or tryptophan at its end. The chain couples TRBV6-2 or TRBV6-3 to TRBJ1-2; maybe TRBD1 (6 bases). The germline V gene has CDR1 MNHEY and CDR2 SVGEGT. Trimming took off 4 bases at V and 4 bases at J, with 22 bases between the two ends. This CDR3 spans 17 amino acids. DNA of the CDR3: TGTGCCAGCAGTTCATACAGGGCCGCTGACCGAATCTATGGCTACACCCTC. It is translated as CASSSYRAADRIYGYTL.

This clonotype appeared many times. The chain combines TRBV30 with TRBJ2-5; no definite D call. Trimming left V 2 bases short and J 5 bases short, with 6 bases between. Germline V gene data show CDR1 as GTSNPN and CDR2 as SVGIG (reference sequence). The CDR3 length is 11 residues. The CDR3 loop reads CAWSSWETQYF. Written as DNA, the CDR3 is TGTGCCTGGAGTTCGTGGGAGACCCAGTACTTC.

The gene calls are TRBV2 and TRBJ2-2; D perhaps matches TRBD1 (6 bases). Germline V CDR1 and CDR2: SNHLY, FYNNEI. V was pared by 3 bases and J by 7 bases, with 15 bases between. The CDR3 sequence is 15 residues long. Here the CDR3 DNA reads TGTGCCAGCAGTGAGGACAGCCCTTGGGTCGGGGAGCTGTTTTTT. Protein product: CASSEDSPWVGELFF.

CDR3 DNA sequence: TGTGCCAGCAGCTTTATACCCGGACTAGCGGGGGGGCAAGATACGCAGTATTTT. Translation: CASSFIPGLAGGQDTQYF. J is TRBJ2-3 and V is TRBV7-2; TRBD2 aligns across 15 bases. CDR1 is SGHTA, CDR2 FQGNSA, per germline. The CDR3 runs 18 residues. J lost 5 bases, V lost 3 bases, and 9 bases had no gene match.